The rows below give T cell receptor beta chains drawn from one sample of a study of read filtering for tumor transcriptome and immune sequencing. One entry per CDR3 protein results from TCRdb running MiXCR on the reads. This table holds tens of thousands of distinct CDR3 sequences, around 14% found once. The sample consisted of a population of CD138-negative cells sorted from bone marrow. These receptor sequences come from a donor older than 35 with multiple myeloma. CDR3s include the opening cysteine and the closing phenylalanine or tryptophan. A D gene is named only where the DNA matches it firmly. Expanded clones get a size class; other rows say once, few or many, or leave the size out.

D gene: NA
clone size: NA
J gene: TRBJ1-1
V gene: TRBV12-3/TRBV12-4
CDR3 DNA: TGTGCCAGCAGTTCGCAGAGTATCATGAACACTGAAGCTTTCTTT
CDR3 protein: CASSSQSIMNTEAFF

D gene: NA
clone size: many
J gene: TRBJ2-7
V gene: TRBV3-1
CDR3 DNA: TGTGCCAGCAGCTCCCGACCGACGGACGCGCCGGAGCAGTACTTC
CDR3 protein: CASSSRPTDAPEQYF

D gene: NA
clone size: NA
J gene: TRBJ2-1
V gene: TRBV5-6
CDR3 DNA: TGTGCCAGCAGCTCGGCGCTCAGCAATGAGCAGTTCTTC
CDR3 protein: CASSSALSNEQFF

D gene: TRBD1
clone size: many
J gene: TRBJ1-2
V gene: TRBV11-3
CDR3 DNA: TGTGCCAGCAGCCCCGTAGGGACAGAAGCTAACTATGGCTACACCTTC
CDR3 protein: CASSPVGTEANYGYTF

D gene: TRBD2
clone size: many
J gene: TRBJ2-7
V gene: TRBV12-3/TRBV12-4
CDR3 DNA: TGTGCCAGCAGTTTAGTGACTAGCGGGGGAGCCTACGAGCAGTACTTC
CDR3 protein: CASSLVTSGGAYEQYF

D gene: NA
clone size: many
J gene: TRBJ1-1
V gene: TRBV20-1
CDR3 DNA: TGCAGTGCCGGCATTGAAGCTTTCTTT
CDR3 protein: CSAGIEAFF

D gene: NA
clone size: NA
J gene: TRBJ1-1
V gene: TRBV29-1
CDR3 DNA: TGCAGCGTTGCTATGGTGGGCACTGAAGCTTTCTTT
CDR3 protein: CSVAMVGTEAFF

D gene: NA
clone size: many
J gene: TRBJ2-2
V gene: TRBV27
CDR3 DNA: TGTGCCAGCAGTCTGCCGACTAGTCCCGGGGAGCTGTCTTTT
CDR3 protein: CASSLPTSPGELSF

D gene: NA
clone size: many
J gene: TRBJ1-6
V gene: TRBV7-3
CDR3 DNA: TGTGCCAGCAGCTTAATCGGAGAGCAGGATTCACCCCTCCACTTT
CDR3 protein: CASSLIGEQDSPLHF

D gene: NA
clone size: few
J gene: TRBJ2-7
V gene: TRBV27
CDR3 DNA: TGTGCCAGCAGTTTAGTGGGAGCCTACGAGCAGTACTTC
CDR3 protein: CASSLVGAYEQYF

D gene: TRBD1
clone size: many
J gene: TRBJ2-3
V gene: TRBV20-1
CDR3 DNA: TGCAGTGCTACAACGGGACAGATTACAGATACGCAGTATTTT
CDR3 protein: CSATTGQITDTQYF

D gene: TRBD2
clone size: NA
J gene: TRBJ2-1
V gene: TRBV25-1
CDR3 DNA: TGTGCCAGCAGTGTGGGGGGGAGTTTGGCGGGAGGAGTTTATTACAATGAGCAGTTCTTC
CDR3 protein: CASSVGGSLAGGVYYNEQFF

D gene: NA
clone size: few
J gene: TRBJ1-1
V gene: TRBV7-2
CDR3 DNA: TGTGCCAGCAGCACCCGGGCGGACACTGAAGCTTTCTTT
CDR3 protein: CASSTRADTEAFF

D gene: NA
clone size: many
J gene: TRBJ1-2
V gene: TRBV25-1
CDR3 DNA: TGTGCCAGCAGTGCCCACAGGGCTAACTATGGCTACACCTTC
CDR3 protein: CASSAHRANYGYTF

D gene: NA
clone size: many
J gene: TRBJ2-1
V gene: TRBV5-1
CDR3 DNA: TGCGCCAGCAGCTTGACGAGTCCATCCACCTTCAATGAGCAGTTCTTC
CDR3 protein: CASSLTSPSTFNEQFF

D gene: TRBD1
clone size: many
J gene: TRBJ2-7
V gene: TRBV9
CDR3 DNA: TGTGCCAGCAGCGTCGGGACAGGAGACTACGAGCAGTACTTC
CDR3 protein: CASSVGTGDYEQYF

D gene: NA
clone size: few
J gene: TRBJ1-1
V gene: TRBV27
CDR3 DNA: TGTGCCAGCAGTTTCCAGGTTCGCACTGAAGCTTTCTTT
CDR3 protein: CASSFQVRTEAFF

D gene: TRBD2
clone size: many
J gene: TRBJ2-1
V gene: TRBV20-1
CDR3 DNA: TGCAGTGCTAGGCGACTAGCGGGAGGGCTCTACAATGAGCAGTTCTTC
CDR3 protein: CSARRLAGGLYNEQFF

D gene: NA
clone size: few
J gene: TRBJ1-1
V gene: TRBV29-1
CDR3 DNA: TGCAGCGTCGGTATGTCGGGACGGTCCACTGAAGCTTTCTTT
CDR3 protein: CSVGMSGRSTEAFF

D gene: NA
clone size: NA
J gene: TRBJ2-3
V gene: TRBV4-1
CDR3 DNA: TGCGCCAGCAGCCAACTGACAGATGTTGGCACAGATACGCAGTATTTT
CDR3 protein: CASSQLTDVGTDTQYF

D gene: TRBD2
clone size: many
J gene: TRBJ2-7
V gene: TRBV11-2
CDR3 DNA: TGTGCCAGCAGCTTAGTGCTAGCGGGAGCCTACGAGCAGTACTTC
CDR3 protein: CASSLVLAGAYEQYF

D gene: NA
clone size: NA
J gene: TRBJ2-5
V gene: TRBV5-1
CDR3 DNA: TGCGCCAGCAGCGTAACGGGACTAGAGACCCAGTACTTC
CDR3 protein: CASSVTGLETQYF